The 5 T cell receptor beta chains listed next were all sequenced from one sample in a study of T-cell reconstitution after alpha-beta-depleted transplantation in children listed by TCRdb under 2016. Sample treatment or condition, as interpreted from the label and publication: allogeneic hematopoietic cell transplantation with graft depleted of TCRalphabeta T cells and CD19 B cells. Libraries were made using PCR. Instrument used: Illumina HiSeq 2500. Molecular barcoding was employed in the preparation of TCR libraries, with unique molecular identifiers being used to normalize TCRbeta repertoire quantification. TCRdb trimmed public reads at Q25 via fastp, called clones via MiXCR and kept in-frame beta chains. Every CDR3 protein is listed once, alongside the most common genes and DNA of its rows. Within this sample are about a million distinct CDR3 sequences, with about 31% of them counted one time only. About 28% of the sample rests with the top ten.

Specimen: PBMCs, mostly from graft donor cells, collected 360 days after TCRalphabeta/CD19-depleted stem cell transplant. All receptors derive from a boy younger than two who had a stem cell transplant for SCID, so the T cells may come from the graft donor.

In its sample, this clonotype was seen a few times. This CDR3 reads CASRAPGLSSYNEQFF. Written as DNA, the CDR3 is TGTGCCAGCAGGGCCCCGGGGTTGAGCTCCTACAATGAGCAGTTCTTC. This chain connects TRBV28 to TRBJ2-1, with a weak D call TRBD2 (5 bases). Germline V lookup: CDR1 MDHEN, CDR2 SYDVKM. V lost 6 bases, J lost 0 bases, and 15 bases lay in between. This CDR3 comprises 16 residues.

The chain combines TRBV2 with TRBJ2-1; D unresolved. Germline values: CDR1 SNHLY, CDR2 FYNNEI. The V end was cut by 6 bases, the J end by 7 bases, with 10 bases between. The CDR3 totals 12 residues. In nucleotides, the CDR3 is TGTGCCAGCAGGGATTCTTCAAATGAGCAGTTCTTC. Protein sequence: CASRDSSNEQFF.

The table lists this clonotype with a count of one. The chain joins TRBV12-3 or TRBV12-4 to TRBJ2-7; a possible D gene is TRBD1 (6 bases). The V gene lost 6 bases and the J gene lost 0 bases, with 15 bases spanning the gap. The CDR3 is made up of 15 amino acids. This CDR3 is CASRGPGHSSYEQYF. In nucleotides, the CDR3 is TGTGCCAGCAGGGGACCGGGACACAGCTCCTACGAGCAGTACTTC.

This clonotype was detected only a few times. The chain couples TRBV5-1 to TRBJ2-5, with D tentatively TRBD1 (6 bases). The CDR3 contains 14 residues. Germline loops: CDR1 SGHRS, CDR2 YFSETQ. V gave up 1 base and J gave up 5 bases, with 12 bases separating them. Written as DNA, the CDR3 is TGCGCCAGCAGCTTGACCCAGGGGACGGAGACCCAGTACTTC. Translated, it gives CASSLTQGTETQYF. The full variable domain, with the rest looked up from reference TRBV5-1 and TRBJ2-5, is KAGVTQTPRYLIKTRGQQVTLSCSPISGHRSVSWYQQTPGQGLQFLFEYFSETQRNKGNFPGRFSGRQFSNSRSEMNVSTLELGDSALYLCASSLTQGTETQYFGPGTRLLVL.

This clonotype was observed a few times. The chain is built from TRBV20-1 and TRBJ1-4; tentative D call: TRBD1 (6 bases). CDR3 length equals 14 residues. V lost 4 bases, J lost 8 bases, and 17 bases lay in between. Germline V gene lookup returns CDR1 DFQATT and CDR2 SNEGSKA (reference sequence). The CDR3 loop is CSATQGGLGEKLFF. The CDR3, as DNA: TGCAGTGCTACTCAAGGGGGATTAGGGGAAAAACTGTTTTTT.